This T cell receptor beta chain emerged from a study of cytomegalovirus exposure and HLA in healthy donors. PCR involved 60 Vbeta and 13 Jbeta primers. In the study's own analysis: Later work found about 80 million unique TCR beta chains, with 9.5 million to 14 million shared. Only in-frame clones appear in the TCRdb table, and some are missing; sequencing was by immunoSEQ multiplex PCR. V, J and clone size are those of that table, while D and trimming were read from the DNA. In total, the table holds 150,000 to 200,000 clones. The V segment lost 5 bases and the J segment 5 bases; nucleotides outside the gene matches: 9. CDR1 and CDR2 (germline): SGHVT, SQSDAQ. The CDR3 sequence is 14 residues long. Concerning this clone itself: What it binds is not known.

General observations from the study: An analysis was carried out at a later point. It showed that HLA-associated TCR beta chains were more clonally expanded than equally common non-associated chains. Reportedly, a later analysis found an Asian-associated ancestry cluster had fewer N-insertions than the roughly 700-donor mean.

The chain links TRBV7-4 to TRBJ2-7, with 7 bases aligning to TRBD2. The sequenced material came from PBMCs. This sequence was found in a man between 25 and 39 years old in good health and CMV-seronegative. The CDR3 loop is CASSARPGRDEQYF. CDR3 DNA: TGTGCCAGCAGCGCCCGACCTGGGAGGGACGAGCAGTACTTC.